These 3 T cell receptor beta chains share one sample of origin, sequenced in a study of early T cells in non-severe SARS-CoV-2 infection. TCRdb reprocessed the 5' RACE reads with MiXCR, giving one entry per CDR3 protein. This table holds roughly 51,000 distinct CDR3 sequences, under 7% found once. Specimen: whole blood, collected at baseline. These receptors were obtained from an adult who was a healthcare worker with PCR-confirmed SARS-CoV-2 infection or an uninfected control (not recorded which).

The table lists this clonotype with many counts. The rearrangement links TRBV15 to TRBJ2-1, with D perhaps assigned TRBD1 or TRBD2 (6 bases each). V was cut by 0 bases and J by 6 bases, with 15 bases left in between. Germline loops: CDR1 LNHNV, CDR2 YYDKDF (reference sequence). This CDR3 has 16 amino acids. CDR3 protein: CATSRDVTGAGNEQFF. CDR3 DNA: TGTGCCACCAGCAGAGATGTAACGGGGGCGGGCAATGAGCAGTTCTTC.

This clonotype was picked up a small number of times. The chain is built from TRBV9 and TRBJ1-2; D ambiguous. Germline loops: CDR1 SGDLS, CDR2 YYNGEE. Trimming removed 3 bases at V and 2 bases at J, with 8 bases between. The CDR3 runs to 13 residues. CDR3 region: CASSERHNYGYTF. In DNA form, the CDR3 reads TGTGCCAGCAGCGAGCGACACAACTATGGCTACACCTTC.

As regards this clonotype: One end of the junction fails to match germline, which may point to a read error. The CDR3 DNA reads as TGTGCCAGCAGCACCCGGACAGGGACCAACACTGAAGCTTTATTT. Protein product: CASSTRTGTNTEALF. The chain joins TRBV11-3 to TRBJ1-1, with TRBD1 matching 8 bases. This CDR3 comprises 15 residues. Germline lookup yields CDR1 SGHNT and CDR2 YENEEA.